This T cell receptor beta chain was captured by sequencing in a study of neurological immune-mediated disorders. By 5'RACE with 10-nucleotide random UMIs, the cDNA was made. MiXCR, run by TCRdb on the 5' RACE reads, gives a single entry per CDR3 protein. This table has 40,000 to 45,000 distinct CDR3 sequences, about 6% appearing once. This clonotype was detected ten times or more. This CDR3 is 13 amino acids long. Germline V lookup: CDR1 MNHNY, CDR2 SVGAGI (reference sequence). Trimming stripped 10 bases from V and 5 bases from J, with 14 bases between. This TCR was recovered from a middle-aged woman in good health. The sequenced sample consisted of CD4+ T cells from blood. The chain is built from TRBV6-6 and TRBJ2-2, with D maybe TRBD2 (5 bases). The CDR3 region has the DNA TGTGCCACGAGCGGTATCGGGACCGGGGAGCTGTTTTTT. It codes for CATSGIGTGELFF.